These 22 T cell receptor beta chains were all obtained from the same sample, sequenced in a study of OX40 agonist ivuxolimab in advanced cancers. The assay was immunoSEQ multiplex PCR, and TCRdb's table has in-frame clones only and misses some. The sample includes tens of thousands of clones, about 90% seen only once; the top ten take approximately 9.7%. Specimen: CD4+ or CD8+ T cells sorted from blood, collected in a trial of the OX40 agonist ivuxolimab. All receptors derive from an adult with an advanced solid tumor such as melanoma, head and neck, liver or kidney cancer.

This chain joins TRBV5-1 and TRBJ1-6; 9 positions match TRBD1. This CDR3 is built from 17 residues. CDR1 and CDR2 from the germline V gene are SGHRS and YFSETQ. V was pared by 4 bases and J by 9 bases, with 14 bases of the junction left unmatched. The CDR3: CASSPETGTGFSSPLHF. Written as DNA, the CDR3 is TGCGCCAGCAGCCCGGAAACCGGGACAGGGTTCAGTTCACCCCTCCACTTT.

This clone was seen once. The chain joins TRBV11-3 to TRBJ2-7; TRBD2 matches 11 bases. This CDR3 contains 15 residues. With V trimmed by 5 bases and J by 4 bases, 7 bases remained unmatched. Germline V gene sequence: CDR1 SGHNT, CDR2 YENEEA. The CDR3 DNA sequence: TGTGCCAGCAGCCCTCGGGGACTAGCGGAATACGAGCAGTACTTC. Its protein is CASSPRGLAEYEQYF.

The chain employs TRBV6-6 and TRBJ1-5, with 9 bases fitting TRBD1. Germline CDR1 reads MNHNY; CDR2 reads SVGAGI (reference sequence). Trimming at V came to 8 bases and at J to 7 bases, leaving 6 bases not matched to a gene. CDR3 size: 13 residues. In DNA form, the CDR3 reads TGTGCCAGCTCAGACAGGGGGAGGCAGCCCCAGCATTTT. Encoded protein: CASSDRGRQPQHF.

This CDR3 is CASTKGGANTEAFF. In DNA, the CDR3 is TGTGCCAGCACCAAAGGGGGTGCGAACACTGAAGCTTTCTTT. V gene TRBV6-1 combines with J gene TRBJ1-1, with D possibly TRBD1 on 6 matching bases. Trimming cost V 7 bases and J 1 base, with 13 bases left between them. Germline V gene lookup returns CDR1 MNHNS and CDR2 SASEGT. CDR3 length: 14 amino acids.

The chain couples TRBV10-3 to TRBJ1-1, with 12 nucleotides matching TRBD1. Germline V CDR1 and CDR2: ENHRY, SYGVKD. The CDR3 has 16 amino acids. V lost 8 bases and J lost 5; bases outside the gene matches: 12. CDR3 bases: TGTGCCATCGGGAGGGGACAGGGGGCGCGGTATACTGAAGCTTTCTTT. Its translation: CAIGRGQGARYTEAFF.

The chain joins TRBV28 to TRBJ1-5; 8 bases are a match to TRBD1. CDR1 and CDR2 (germline): MDHEN, SYDVKM. V shed 5 bases and J 2 bases; nucleotides not matched to a gene: 2. This CDR3 is 14 amino acids long. CDR3 bases: TGTGCCAGCAGTCCGGGACAGGGCAATCAGCCCCAGCATTTT. Amino acids: CASSPGQGNQPQHF. The full variable domain, rest sourced from reference TRBV28 and TRBJ1-5, is DVKVTQSSRYLVKRTGEKVFLECVQDMDHENMFWYRQDPGLGLRLIYFSYDVKMKEKGDIPEGYSVSREKKERFSLILESASTNQTSMYLCASSPGQGNQPQHFGDGTRLSIL.

The rearrangement uses TRBV28 and TRBJ1-2; 7 nucleotides align to TRBD1. The CDR3 covers 15 residues. The J segment lost 6 bases and the V segment lost 8 bases, leaving 15 bases of the junction unmatched. CDR1 is MDHEN and CDR2 is SYDVKM in the germline V gene. CDR3 nucleotide sequence: TGTGCCAGCGGGGCGGTGGACAGGCAAATCAATGGCTACACCTTC. Protein: CASGAVDRQINGYTF.

The gene calls are TRBV9 and TRBJ2-7, with D perhaps matching TRBD1 (6 bases). CDR1 and CDR2 from the germline V gene are SGDLS and YYNGEE. This CDR3 is 14 amino acids long. V lost 4 bases and J 1 base, leaving 12 bases between the germline ends. The CDR3 DNA reads TGTGCCAGCAGCTCTGTAGGGGGATCCTACGAGCAGTACTTC. Translated, it gives CASSSVGGSYEQYF.

The chain is built from TRBV5-7 and TRBJ1-5; weak D call: TRBD1 (5 bases). TRBV5-7 is treated as an ORF (open reading frame) with a function not yet certain. The CDR3 has 15 residues. The germline V and J ends were trimmed by 4 bases and 5 bases, with 16 bases remaining between them. The CDR3 spells CASSMGRMAYQPQHF. Here the CDR3 DNA reads TGTGCCAGCAGCATGGGACGGATGGCGTATCAGCCCCAGCATTTT.

The J gene is TRBJ1-2, the V gene TRBV5-1; 7 nucleotides align to TRBD1. The CDR3 totals 12 residues. The trim removed 4 bases at V and 14 bases at J, leaving 11 bases unmatched. Germline CDR1 and CDR2: SGHRS and YFSETQ. CDR3 amino acids: CASSPVGGKGTF. CDR3 in DNA: TGCGCCAGCAGCCCGGTAGGGGGCAAGGGGACCTTC.

The chain joins TRBV30 to TRBJ1-5, with 7 positions matching TRBD1. CDR1 and CDR2 from the germline V gene are GTSNPN and SVGIG (reference sequence). The CDR3 sequence is 14 residues long. V gave up 5 bases and J gave up 5 bases; unmatched junction bases: 9. This CDR3 is CAWARGGSDQPQHF. The CDR3, as DNA: TGTGCCTGGGCGCGAGGGGGCTCTGATCAGCCCCAGCATTTT. The whole variable domain, remainder taken from reference TRBV30 and TRBJ1-5, is SQTIHQWPATLVQPVGSPLSLECTVEGTSNPNLYWYRQAAGRGLQLLFYSVGIGQISSEVPQNLSASRPQDRQFILSSKKLLLSDSGFYLCAWARGGSDQPQHFGDGTRLSIL.

The chain combines TRBV30 with TRBJ1-6; 8 nucleotides agree with TRBD1. Germline CDR1 is GTSNPN and CDR2 is SVGIG (reference sequence). The CDR3 covers 14 residues. Trimming removed 3 bases from V and 7 bases from J; junction bases left unmatched: 5. CDR3 bases: TGTGCCTGGAGCCCCGGGACAGGCAATTCACCCCTCCACTTT. This gives the protein CAWSPGTGNSPLHF. The full variable domain, its missing parts supplied by reference TRBV30 and TRBJ1-6, is SQTIHQWPATLVQPVGSPLSLECTVEGTSNPNLYWYRQAAGRGLQLLFYSVGIGQISSEVPQNLSASRPQDRQFILSSKKLLLSDSGFYLCAWSPGTGNSPLHFGNGTRLTVT.

The rearrangement joins TRBV27 to TRBJ1-6; 9 bases agree with TRBD1. The V segment lost 5 bases and the J segment 5 bases; nucleotides outside the gene matches: 19. The CDR3 is made up of 20 amino acids. Germline V gene sequence: CDR1 MNHEY, CDR2 SMNVEV (reference sequence). CDR3 DNA: TGTGCCAGCAGTCTACCGCGGGAATGGGACAGGGTTCGGGATAATTCACCCCTCCACTTT. Encoded protein: CASSLPREWDRVRDNSPLHF.

The CDR3 sequence: CASSVEPSGGYEQYF. The DNA for the CDR3 is TGTGCCAGCAGCGTAGAGCCTAGCGGGGGTTACGAGCAGTACTTC. The chain employs TRBV9 and TRBJ2-7; 10 nucleotides agree with TRBD2. CDR1 and CDR2 from the germline V gene are SGDLS and YYNGEE. The V gene end was trimmed by 0 bases and the J gene end by 4 bases; junction bases not matched to a gene: 4. CDR3 size: 15 residues.

The CDR3 nucleotides read TGTGCCAGCAGCTTCTATTTTTCGGGTATTAGGGTAAACTATGGCTACACCTTC. Protein product: CASSFYFSGIRVNYGYTF. V and J are TRBV5-6 and TRBJ1-2; D not certain. Trimming removed 2 bases from V and 2 bases from J, with 22 bases in between. The CDR3 runs to 18 residues. Looked up from germline, CDR1 is SGHDT and CDR2 is YYEEEE. Supplemented by reference TRBV5-6 and TRBJ1-2, the full variable domain reads DAGVTQSPTHLIKTRGQQVTLRCSPKSGHDTVSWYQQALGQGPQFIFQYYEEEERQRGNFPDRFSGHQFPNYSSELNVNALLLGDSALYLCASSFYFSGIRVNYGYTFGSGTRLTVV.

The V gene is TRBV13, the J gene TRBJ2-3; 7 nucleotides align to TRBD2. The CDR3 length is 15 residues. Germline loops: CDR1 PRHDT, CDR2 FYEKMQ (reference sequence). V was pared by 5 bases and J by 1 base, with 6 bases of the junction left unmatched. Here the CDR3 DNA reads TGTGCCAGCAGCCCCTGGGCGGGGGGCACAGATACGCAGTATTTT. Translated: CASSPWAGGTDTQYF.

The gene calls are TRBV19 and TRBJ2-3; 9 bases agree with TRBD2. Germline trimming cut 7 bases from V and 6 bases from J; bases unmatched to any gene: 14. The length of the CDR3 is 16 residues. Germline values: CDR1 LNHDA, CDR2 SQIVND (reference sequence). The CDR3 loop reads CASKPPYGGRGDTQYF. In nucleotides, the CDR3 is TGTGCCAGTAAACCCCCCTATGGCGGGAGGGGGGATACGCAGTATTTT.

V is TRBV19 and J is TRBJ2-2; D is possibly TRBD2 (7 bases). Germline CDR1 LNHDA, CDR2 SQIVND (reference sequence). The CDR3 has 16 amino acids. Trimming took 3 bases from V and 1 from J, leaving 12 bases between them. The CDR3: CASSIRGRGNTGELFF. The CDR3 DNA sequence: TGTGCCAGTAGTATTAGGGGGAGGGGGAACACCGGGGAGCTGTTTTTT. Filled out from reference TRBV19 and TRBJ2-2, the complete variable domain reads DGGITQSPKYLFRKEGQNVTLSCEQNLNHDAMYWYRQDPGQGLRLIYYSQIVNDFQKGDIAEGYSVSREKKESFPLTVTSAQKNPTAFYLCASSIRGRGNTGELFFGEGSRLTVL.

The CDR3 loop reads CASSVRLAGEETQYF. The CDR3 nucleotides read TGTGCCAGCAGCGTCAGACTAGCGGGAGAAGAGACCCAGTACTTC. The V call is TRBV5-4, the J call TRBJ2-5; 12 nucleotides agree with TRBD2. J was trimmed by 3 bases and V by 4 bases; bases with no gene match: 4. The CDR3 runs to 15 residues. Germline-derived CDR1 and CDR2 are SGHNT and YYREEE (reference sequence).

The chain uses TRBV11-2 and TRBJ2-1; D may be TRBD1 or TRBD2 (5 bases each). Trimming stripped 6 bases from V and 0 bases from J, with 15 bases between. CDR1 SGHAT and CDR2 FQNNGV come from the germline V gene. This CDR3 is built from 16 residues. The CDR3 spells CASSGTDVSSYNEQFF. The CDR3 region has the DNA TGTGCCAGCAGTGGGACGGATGTTAGCTCCTACAATGAGCAGTTCTTC.

This clone was detected once. The chain uses TRBV6-4 and TRBJ2-7, with 8 positions matching TRBD2. The CDR3 is 15 amino acids. CDR1 and CDR2 (germline): MRHNA, SNTAGT. Trimming at V came to 5 bases and at J to 0 bases, leaving 6 bases not matched to a gene. CDR3 nucleotide sequence: TGTGCCAGCAGTAATTGCGGGAGGACCTCCTACGAGCAGTACTTC. Translating it yields CASSNCGRTSYEQYF.

This sequence joins TRBV6-1 and TRBJ2-7, with 10 bases aligning to TRBD1. The CDR3 totals 14 residues. CDR1 and CDR2 (germline): MNHNS, SASEGT. V gave up 5 bases and J gave up 4 bases; unmatched junction bases: 5. In nucleotides, the CDR3 is TGTGCCAGCAGTTGGGACAGGGGACCATACGAGCAGTACTTC. It specifies CASSWDRGPYEQYF.